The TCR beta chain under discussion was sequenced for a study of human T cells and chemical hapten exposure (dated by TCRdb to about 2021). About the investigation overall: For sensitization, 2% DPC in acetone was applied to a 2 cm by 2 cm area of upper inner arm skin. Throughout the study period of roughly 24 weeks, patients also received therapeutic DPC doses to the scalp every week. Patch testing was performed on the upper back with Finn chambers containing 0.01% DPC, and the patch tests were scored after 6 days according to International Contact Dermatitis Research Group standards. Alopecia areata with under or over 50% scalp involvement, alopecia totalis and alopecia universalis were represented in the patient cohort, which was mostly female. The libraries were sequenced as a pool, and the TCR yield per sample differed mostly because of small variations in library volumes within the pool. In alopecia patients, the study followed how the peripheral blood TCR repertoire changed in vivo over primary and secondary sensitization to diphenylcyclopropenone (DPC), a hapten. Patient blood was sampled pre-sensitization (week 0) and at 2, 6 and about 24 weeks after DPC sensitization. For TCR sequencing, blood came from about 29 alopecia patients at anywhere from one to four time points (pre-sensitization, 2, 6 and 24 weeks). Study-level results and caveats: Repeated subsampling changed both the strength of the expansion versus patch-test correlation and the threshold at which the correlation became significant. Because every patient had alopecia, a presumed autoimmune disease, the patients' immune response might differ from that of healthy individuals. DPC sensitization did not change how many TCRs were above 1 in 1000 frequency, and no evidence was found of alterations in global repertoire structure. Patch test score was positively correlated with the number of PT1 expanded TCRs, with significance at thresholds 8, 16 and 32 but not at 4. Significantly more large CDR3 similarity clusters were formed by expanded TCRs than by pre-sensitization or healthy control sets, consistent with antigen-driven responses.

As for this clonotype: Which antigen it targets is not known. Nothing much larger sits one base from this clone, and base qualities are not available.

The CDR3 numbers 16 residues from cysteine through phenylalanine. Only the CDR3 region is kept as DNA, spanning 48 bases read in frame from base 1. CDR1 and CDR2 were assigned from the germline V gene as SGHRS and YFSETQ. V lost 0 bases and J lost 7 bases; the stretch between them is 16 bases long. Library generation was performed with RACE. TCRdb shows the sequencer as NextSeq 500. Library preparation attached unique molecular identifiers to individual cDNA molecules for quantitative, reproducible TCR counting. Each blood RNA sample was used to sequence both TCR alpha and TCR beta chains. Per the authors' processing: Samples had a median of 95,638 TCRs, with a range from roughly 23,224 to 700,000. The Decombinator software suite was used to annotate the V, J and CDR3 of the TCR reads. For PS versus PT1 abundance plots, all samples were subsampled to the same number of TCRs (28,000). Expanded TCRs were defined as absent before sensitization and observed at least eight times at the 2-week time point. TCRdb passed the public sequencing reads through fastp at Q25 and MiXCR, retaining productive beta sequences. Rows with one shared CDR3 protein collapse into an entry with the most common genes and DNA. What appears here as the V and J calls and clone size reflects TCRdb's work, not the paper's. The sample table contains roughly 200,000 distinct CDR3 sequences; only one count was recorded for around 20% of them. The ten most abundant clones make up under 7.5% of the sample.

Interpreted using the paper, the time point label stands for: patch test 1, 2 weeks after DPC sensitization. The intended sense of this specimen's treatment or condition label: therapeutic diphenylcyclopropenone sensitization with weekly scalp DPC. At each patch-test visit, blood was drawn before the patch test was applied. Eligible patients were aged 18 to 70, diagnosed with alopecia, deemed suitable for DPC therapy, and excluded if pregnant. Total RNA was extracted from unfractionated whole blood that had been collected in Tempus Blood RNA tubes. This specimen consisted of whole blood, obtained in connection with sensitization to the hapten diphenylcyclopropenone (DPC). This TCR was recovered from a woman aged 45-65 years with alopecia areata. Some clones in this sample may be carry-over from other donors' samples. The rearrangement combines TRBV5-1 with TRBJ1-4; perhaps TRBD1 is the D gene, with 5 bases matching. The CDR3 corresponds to CASSLGPGAPREKLFF. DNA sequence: TGCGCCAGCAGCTTGGGCCCCGGGGCCCCTCGTGAAAAACTGTTTTTT.